This T cell receptor (beta chain) emerged from a study of blood T cell repertoires in COVID-19. Study-level information: The United States, Italy and Spain provided the acute and convalescent COVID-19 samples. From T cells, B-cell-depleted T cells, or PBMCs came the material, which was cDNA or gDNA.

V trimming: 5 bases; J trimming: 5 bases; junction bases outside the gene matches: 5. The CDR3 totals 15 residues. Germline loops: CDR1 SGHDN, CDR2 FVKESK. Original methodology: Cell counts per sample came from amplifying reference gene primers. Assay used: immunoSEQ multiplex PCR; TCRdb lists only in-frame clones, some missing. V, J and clone size are taken as reported in that table, and D and trimming were inferred from the DNA itself. The data hold some 490,000 clones, with approximately 85% observed a single time. The receptor's source is a human donor in a cohort sampled during active COVID-19. The sequenced sample consisted of peripheral blood. The rearrangement links TRBV14 to TRBJ2-3, with TRBD2 matching 12 bases. The DNA for the CDR3 is TGTGCCAGCAGCACTCTAGCGGGAGGGGTAGATACGCAGTATTTT. Translating gives CASSTLAGGVDTQYF.